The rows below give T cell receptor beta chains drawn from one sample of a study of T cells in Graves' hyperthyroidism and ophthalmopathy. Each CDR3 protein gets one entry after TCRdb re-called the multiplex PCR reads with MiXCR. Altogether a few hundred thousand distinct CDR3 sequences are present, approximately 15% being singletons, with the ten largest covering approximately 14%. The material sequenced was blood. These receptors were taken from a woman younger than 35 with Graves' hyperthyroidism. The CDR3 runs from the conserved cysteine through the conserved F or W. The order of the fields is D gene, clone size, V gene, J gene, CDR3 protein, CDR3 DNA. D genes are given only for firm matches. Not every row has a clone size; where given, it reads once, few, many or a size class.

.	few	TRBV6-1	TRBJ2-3	CASSPTLGGLSDTQYF	TGTGCCAGCAGTCCCACGCTGGGGGGGCTGTCAGATACGCAGTATTTT
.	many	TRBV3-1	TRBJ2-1	CASSQGTYSYNEQFF	TGTGCCAGCAGCCAAGGGACCTACTCCTACAATGAGCAGTTCTTC
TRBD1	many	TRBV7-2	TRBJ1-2	CASSLKGAGQFVYGYTF	TGTGCCAGCAGCTTAAAGGGGGCGGGACAGTTTGTCTATGGCTACACCTTC
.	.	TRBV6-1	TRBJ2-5	CASSSGTWRETQYF	TGTGCCAGCAGTAGTGGGACTTGGAGGGAGACCCAGTACTTC
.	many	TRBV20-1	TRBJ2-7	CSARDPRQAGSYEQYF	TGCAGTGCTAGAGATCCTCGGCAGGCGGGGTCCTACGAGCAGTACTTC
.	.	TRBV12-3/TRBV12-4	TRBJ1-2	CASSLASLGYTF	TGTGCCAGCAGTTTAGCCTCACTTGGCTACACCTTC
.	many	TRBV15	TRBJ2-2	CATSRDYGETGELFF	TGTGCCACCAGCAGAGATTACGGGGAAACCGGGGAGCTGTTTTTT
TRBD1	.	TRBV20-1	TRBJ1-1	CSARVPRQGAEAFF	TGCAGTGCTAGAGTTCCGAGACAGGGTGCCGAAGCTTTCTTT
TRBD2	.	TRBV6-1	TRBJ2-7	CASSSVLAGGEQYF	TGTGCCAGCAGTTCCGTGCTAGCGGGAGGTGAGCAGTACTTC
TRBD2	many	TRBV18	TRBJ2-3	CASSQLAGFTDTQYF	TGTGCCAGCTCACAGCTAGCGGGATTCACAGATACGCAGTATTTT
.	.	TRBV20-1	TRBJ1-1	CSASGAWDDAFF	TGCAGTGCTAGCGGGGCCTGGGACGACGCTTTCTTT